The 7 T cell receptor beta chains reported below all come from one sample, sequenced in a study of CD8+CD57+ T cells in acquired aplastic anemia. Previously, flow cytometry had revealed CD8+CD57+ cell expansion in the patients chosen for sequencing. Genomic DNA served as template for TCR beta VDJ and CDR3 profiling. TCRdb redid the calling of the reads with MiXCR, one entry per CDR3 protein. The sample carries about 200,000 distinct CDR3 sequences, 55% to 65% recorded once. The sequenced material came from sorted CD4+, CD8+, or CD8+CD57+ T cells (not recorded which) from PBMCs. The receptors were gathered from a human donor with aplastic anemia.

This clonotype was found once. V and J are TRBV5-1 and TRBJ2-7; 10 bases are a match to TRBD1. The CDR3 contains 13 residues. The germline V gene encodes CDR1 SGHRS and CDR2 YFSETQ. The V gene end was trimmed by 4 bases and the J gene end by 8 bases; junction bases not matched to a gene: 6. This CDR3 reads CASSQPGQGKQYF. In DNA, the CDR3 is TGCGCCAGCAGCCAACCGGGACAGGGGAAGCAGTACTTC.

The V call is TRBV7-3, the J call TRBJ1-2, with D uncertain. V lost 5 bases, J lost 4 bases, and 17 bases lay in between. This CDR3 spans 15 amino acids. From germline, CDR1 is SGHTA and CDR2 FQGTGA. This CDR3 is CASSLDPNNPYGYTF. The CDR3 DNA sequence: TGTGCCAGCAGCCTCGACCCTAACAATCCCTATGGCTACACCTTC.

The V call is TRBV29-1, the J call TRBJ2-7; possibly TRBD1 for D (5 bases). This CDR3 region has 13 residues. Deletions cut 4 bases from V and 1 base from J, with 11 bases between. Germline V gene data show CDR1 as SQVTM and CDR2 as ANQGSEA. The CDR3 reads CSVVARASYEQYF. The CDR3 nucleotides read TGCAGCGTTGTAGCCAGGGCTTCCTACGAGCAGTACTTC.

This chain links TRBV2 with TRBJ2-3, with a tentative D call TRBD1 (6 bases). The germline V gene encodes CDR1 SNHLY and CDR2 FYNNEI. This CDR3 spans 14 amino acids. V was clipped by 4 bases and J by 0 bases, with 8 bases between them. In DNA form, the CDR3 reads TGTGCCAGCAGTGGGACAGAGAGCACAGATACGCAGTATTTT. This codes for CASSGTESTDTQYF. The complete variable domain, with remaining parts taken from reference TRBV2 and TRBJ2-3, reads EPEVTQTPSHQVTQMGQEVILRCVPISNHLYFYWYRQILGQKVEFLVSFYNNEISEKSEIFDDQFSVERPDGSNFTLKIRSTKLEDSAMYFCASSGTESTDTQYFGPGTRLTVL.

The CDR3 DNA reads as TGTGCCAGCGGCGGGGCAGGGGGCGCAGATACGCAGTATTTT. It codes for CASGGAGGADTQYF. The rearrangement joins TRBV5-5 to TRBJ2-3; 8 bases are shared with TRBD1. The CDR3 runs 14 residues. V shed 7 bases and J 4 bases; nucleotides not matched to a gene: 8. CDR1 SGHKS and CDR2 YYEKEE come from the germline V gene (reference sequence).

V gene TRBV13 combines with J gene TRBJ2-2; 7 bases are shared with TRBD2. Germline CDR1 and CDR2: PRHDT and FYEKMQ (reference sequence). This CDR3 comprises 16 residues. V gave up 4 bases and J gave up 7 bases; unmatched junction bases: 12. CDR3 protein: CASSSRTGGEFGELFF. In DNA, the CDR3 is TGTGCCAGCAGCTCGAGGACGGGGGGAGAGTTCGGGGAGCTGTTTTTT.

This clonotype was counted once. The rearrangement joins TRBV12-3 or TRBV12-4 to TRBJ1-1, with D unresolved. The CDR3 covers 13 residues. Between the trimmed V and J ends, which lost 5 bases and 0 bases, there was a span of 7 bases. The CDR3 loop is CASSGGVNTEAFF. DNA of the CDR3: TGTGCCAGCAGTGGCGGGGTGAACACTGAAGCTTTCTTT.